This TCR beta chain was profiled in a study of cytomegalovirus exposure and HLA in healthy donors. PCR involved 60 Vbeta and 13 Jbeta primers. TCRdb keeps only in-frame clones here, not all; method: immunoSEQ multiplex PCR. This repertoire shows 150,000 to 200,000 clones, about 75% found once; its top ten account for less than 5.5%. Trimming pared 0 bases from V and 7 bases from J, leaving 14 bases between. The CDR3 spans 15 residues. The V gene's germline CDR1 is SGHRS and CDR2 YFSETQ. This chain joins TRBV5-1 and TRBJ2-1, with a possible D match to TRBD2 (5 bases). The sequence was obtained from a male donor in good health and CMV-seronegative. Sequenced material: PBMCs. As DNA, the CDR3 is TGCGCCAGCAGCTTGGGTAGTGGAGGAGATAATGAGCAGTTCTTC. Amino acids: CASSLGSGGDNEQFF. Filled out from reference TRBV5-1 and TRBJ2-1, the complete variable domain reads KAGVTQTPRYLIKTRGQQVTLSCSPISGHRSVSWYQQTPGQGLQFLFEYFSETQRNKGNFPGRFSGRQFSNSRSEMNVSTLELGDSALYLCASSLGSGGDNEQFFGPGTRLTVL.